The entry that follows covers one T cell receptor (beta chain) sequence. The sample comes from a study of shared clonotypes between healthy human individuals. Trimming pared 4 bases from V and 4 bases from J, leaving 10 bases between. CDR1 is LNHDA and CDR2 is SQIVND in the germline V gene (reference sequence). The CDR3 loop spans 14 amino acids. The assay was immunoSEQ multiplex PCR, and TCRdb's table has in-frame clones only and misses some. The table records fewer than 3 million clones, just under 95% of them present only once. This receptor was taken from a man aged 18 to 30 in good health. Some clones in this sample may be carry-over from other donors' samples. The rearrangement links TRBV19 to TRBJ2-2; no firm D call. Material for sequencing was naive CD4+ T cells from PBMCs. Subset denoted: CD45RA+ positively selected. CDR3 residues: CASSTGSGTGELFF. The DNA of the CDR3 is TGTGCCAGTAGTACCGGCTCCGGCACCGGGGAGCTGTTTTTT.